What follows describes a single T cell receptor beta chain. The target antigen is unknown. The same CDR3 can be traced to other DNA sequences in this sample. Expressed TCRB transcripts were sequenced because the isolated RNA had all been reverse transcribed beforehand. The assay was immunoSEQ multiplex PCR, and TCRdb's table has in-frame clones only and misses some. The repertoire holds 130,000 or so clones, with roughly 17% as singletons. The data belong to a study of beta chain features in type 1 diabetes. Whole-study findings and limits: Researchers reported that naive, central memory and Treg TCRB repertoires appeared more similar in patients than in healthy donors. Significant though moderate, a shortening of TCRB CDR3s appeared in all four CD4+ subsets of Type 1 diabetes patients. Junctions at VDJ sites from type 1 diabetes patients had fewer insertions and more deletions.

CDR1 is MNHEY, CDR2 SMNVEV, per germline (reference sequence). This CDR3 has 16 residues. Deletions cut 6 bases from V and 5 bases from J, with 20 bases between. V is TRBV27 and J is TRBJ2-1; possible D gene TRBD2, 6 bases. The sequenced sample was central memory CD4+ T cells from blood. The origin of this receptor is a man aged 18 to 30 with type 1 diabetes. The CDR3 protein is CASRSTGTGDHNEQFF. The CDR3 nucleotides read TGTGCCAGCAGAAGTACCGGGACGGGGGACCACAATGAGCAGTTCTTC.